A single sample is the source of the 14 T cell receptor beta chains below, sequenced in a study of blood T cell repertoires in COVID-19. The assay was immunoSEQ multiplex PCR, and TCRdb's table has in-frame clones only and misses some. The repertoire holds about 310,000 clones, with 89% as singletons. The sample comprised PBMCs or T cells enriched from blood (not recorded which). Receptors were obtained from a woman in her twenties or thirties who had recovered from COVID-19.

The chain has TRBV18 and TRBJ2-1; D gene ambiguous. CDR1 and CDR2 (germline): KGHSH, LQKENI. V was shortened by 3 bases and J by 5 bases, with 5 bases between the two germline ends. The CDR3 extends over 12 amino acids. In nucleotides, the CDR3 is TGTGCCAGCTCACCGTCAGACAATGAGCAGTTCTTC. It encodes CASSPSDNEQFF.

V usage is TRBV28 and J usage is TRBJ1-2; D is ambiguous. Germline CDR1 MDHEN, CDR2 SYDVKM. Trimming removed 4 bases from V and 8 bases from J, with 5 bases in between. This CDR3 spans 10 amino acids. The CDR3 here is CASSSLGYTF. CDR3 bases: TGTGCCAGCAGTTCCCTGGGCTACACCTTC.

V usage is TRBV7-2 and J usage is TRBJ1-2; TRBD1 matches at 7 bases. The germline V gene encodes CDR1 SGHTA and CDR2 FQGNSA. Trimming took 4 bases from V and 4 from J; bases not matched to a gene: 9. The CDR3 sequence is 15 residues long. The CDR3 loop is CASSSGDSLSYGYTF. The CDR3 DNA reads as TGTGCCAGCAGCTCAGGGGACAGCCTCTCCTATGGCTACACCTTC.

The chain couples TRBV5-5 to TRBJ2-2, with TRBD1 as a possible D gene (6 bases). The CDR3 is 15 residues long. V lost 5 bases and J 7 bases, leaving 18 bases between the germline ends. Germline CDR1 reads SGHKS; CDR2 reads YYEKEE (reference sequence). CDR3 DNA: TGTGCCAGCAGTCTACAGGGCGGCTCGGTCGGGGAGCTGTTTTTT. This codes for CASSLQGGSVGELFF. Full variable domain (rest looked up from reference TRBV5-5 and TRBJ2-2): DAGVTQSPTHLIKTRGQQVTLRCSPISGHKSVSWYQQVLGQGPQFIFQYYEKEERGRGNFPDRFSARQFPNYSSELNVNALLLGDSALYLCASSLQGGSVGELFFGEGSRLTVL.

This chain joins TRBV24-1 and TRBJ2-1; 7 bases align to TRBD2. Germline trimming cut 10 bases from V and 5 bases from J; bases unmatched to any gene: 10. This CDR3 spans 14 amino acids. CDR1 and CDR2 from the germline V gene are KGHDR and SFDVKD. CDR3 in amino acids: CATGGLGGNNEQFF. CDR3 DNA: TGTGCCACTGGCGGACTCGGGGGGAACAATGAGCAGTTCTTC.

The CDR3 DNA follows: TGCAGCGTTGAATGGGGGTTGGGGACAGGGGCCCTCTATGGCTACACCTTC. Amino acids: CSVEWGLGTGALYGYTF. The V gene is TRBV29-1, the J gene TRBJ1-2, with TRBD1 identical over 10 bases. From germline, CDR1 is SQVTM and CDR2 ANQGSEA. The J segment lost 4 bases and the V segment lost 2 bases, leaving 13 bases of the junction unmatched. CDR3 length equals 17 residues.

This chain links TRBV2 with TRBJ2-7; 13 bases line up with TRBD2. The V segment lost 5 bases and the J segment 4 bases; nucleotides outside the gene matches: 5. Germline loops: CDR1 SNHLY, CDR2 FYNNEI. The CDR3 spans 15 residues. The CDR3 coding sequence is TGTGCCAGCAGTATTGGACTAGCGGGAGTATACGAGCAGTACTTC. It specifies CASSIGLAGVYEQYF.

The rearrangement joins TRBV28 to TRBJ2-7; D is possibly TRBD1 (7 bases). The CDR3 spans 16 residues. Germline values: CDR1 MDHEN, CDR2 SYDVKM. V was pared by 6 bases and J by 4 bases, with 22 bases between. This CDR3 reads CASRSAGQPQGYEQYF. CDR3 DNA sequence: TGTGCCAGCAGGTCCGCGGGACAGCCACAAGGGTACGAGCAGTACTTC.

The chain joins TRBV28 to TRBJ2-3; no firm D call. V was trimmed by 8 bases and J by 1 base, leaving 10 bases between them. Germline assignment: CDR1 MDHEN and CDR2 SYDVKM. CDR3 size: 13 residues. CDR3 nucleotide sequence: TGTGCCAGCTCCCTTATCGGCACAGATACGCAGTATTTT. This sequence encodes CASSLIGTDTQYF.

This clone was recorded only once. The chain employs TRBV7-9 and TRBJ2-3; unclear D gene. Germline-derived CDR1 and CDR2 are SEHNR and FQNEAQ (reference sequence). This CDR3 is 14 amino acids long. The V gene lost 5 bases and the J gene lost 0 bases, with 9 bases spanning the gap. CDR3 coding DNA: TGTGCCAGCAGCCTAACACAGAGCACAGATACGCAGTATTTT. It specifies CASSLTQSTDTQYF.

Points on this clone: The junction does not match germline at one end; this may be a read error. This sequence joins TRBV6-5 and TRBJ1-2; maybe TRBD1 (6 bases). Germline V gene data show CDR1 as MNHEY and CDR2 as SVGAGI. The CDR3 consists of 15 residues. The CDR3 coding sequence is TGTGCCAGCAGTCACTCTTGGGGGCTGGTGTATGGCTACACCTTC. This encodes CASSHSWGLVYGYTF.

This sequence joins TRBV19 and TRBJ2-2, with D unclear. The CDR3 runs 16 residues. V lost 4 bases and J lost 0, with 12 bases in between. Germline CDR1 and CDR2: LNHDA and SQIVND (reference sequence). CDR3 protein: CASSTALAPNTGELFF. In DNA form, the CDR3 reads TGTGCCAGTAGTACCGCTCTGGCACCGAACACCGGGGAGCTGTTTTTT.

The J gene is TRBJ2-5, the V gene TRBV7-2, with D unclear. Trimming removed 3 bases from V and 5 bases from J, with 16 bases in between. The CDR3 has 15 residues. Germline CDR1 is SGHTA and CDR2 is FQGNSA. The DNA for the CDR3 is TGTGCCAGCAGCTTCAGTATCTCCCTTGCTGAGACCCAGTACTTC. This encodes CASSFSISLAETQYF.

This chain uses TRBV5-1 with TRBJ2-3, with 7 bases lining up with TRBD2. CDR1 is SGHRS and CDR2 is YFSETQ in the germline V gene. This CDR3 contains 15 residues. V shed 1 base, J shed 5 bases, and the junction held 7 bases outside the gene matches. The CDR3 protein is CASSLRAGVGDTQYF. In nucleotides, the CDR3 is TGCGCCAGCAGCTTGCGTGCGGGAGTGGGAGATACGCAGTATTTT.